These 19 T cell receptor beta chains were all obtained from the same sample, sequenced in a study of shared clonotypes between healthy human individuals (dated by TCRdb to about 2020). The library was built by means of the immunoSEQ multiplex PCR assay. TCRdb obtained this table from immuneACCESS and retained in-frame rearrangements with V and J assigned. These tables miss some clones; where compared with another copy, unresolved V genes account for less than half of the shortfall, and the remainder is unexplained. This sample comprises about 2.3 million clones, 90% to 95% of them detected only once. The ten most abundant clones make up about 0.39% of the sample. What was sequenced was naive CD4+ T cells from PBMCs. Sample cell subset or site, as interpreted from the label and publication: CD45RA+ positively selected. These receptor sequences come from a man aged 18 to 30 in good health. Some clones in this sample may be carry-over from other donors' samples.

This clone appeared a few times. This sequence joins TRBV7-2 and TRBJ1-5; a weak D match, TRBD1 (5 bases). The germline CDR1 and CDR2 sequences are SGHTA and FQGNSA. V lost 1 base to trimming and J lost 2 bases, with 9 bases between them. The CDR3 is made up of 15 amino acids. The CDR3 loop is CASSLEGVGNQPQHF. DNA for the CDR3: TGTGCCAGCAGCTTAGAAGGGGTTGGCAATCAGCCCCAGCATTTT.

V gene TRBV7-9 combines with J gene TRBJ2-7; tentatively, D is TRBD1 (6 bases). There are 14 residues in the CDR3. The germline CDR1 and CDR2 sequences are SEHNR and FQNEAQ (reference sequence). Trimming took 5 bases from V and 1 from J, leaving 12 bases between them. CDR3 DNA sequence: TGTGCCAGCAGCCTGGAGACAGGATCCTACGAGCAGTACTTC. Amino acids: CASSLETGSYEQYF.

The chain is built from TRBV28 and TRBJ2-1; D remains ambiguous. Between the trimmed V and J ends, which lost 3 bases and 0 bases, there was a span of 18 bases. The CDR3 loop spans 18 amino acids. Germline V gene lookup returns CDR1 MDHEN and CDR2 SYDVKM. The CDR3 is CASSFSFRGPSSYNEQFF. As DNA, the CDR3 is TGTGCCAGCAGTTTCTCTTTTCGAGGACCCAGCTCCTACAATGAGCAGTTCTTC. Supplemented by reference TRBV28 and TRBJ2-1, the full variable domain reads DVKVTQSSRYLVKRTGEKVFLECVQDMDHENMFWYRQDPGLGLRLIYFSYDVKMKEKGDIPEGYSVSREKKERFSLILESASTNQTSMYLCASSFSFRGPSSYNEQFFGPGTRLTVL.

The gene calls are TRBV7-6 and TRBJ2-7; weak D call: TRBD1 (5 bases). Trimming stripped 5 bases from V and 2 bases from J, with 19 bases between. CDR1 SGHVS and CDR2 FNYEAQ come from the germline V gene. This CDR3 is 16 amino acids long. The CDR3 loop reads CASSRPTTQVTYEQYF. CDR3 nucleotides: TGTGCCAGCAGCCGACCCACGACACAGGTCACCTACGAGCAGTACTTC. Complete variable domain (other parts from reference TRBV7-6 and TRBJ2-7): GAGVSQSPRYKVTKRGQDVALRCDPISGHVSLYWYRQALGQGPEFLTYFNYEAQQDKSGLPNDRFSAERPEGSISTLTIQRTEQRDSAMYRCASSRPTTQVTYEQYFGPGTRLTVT.

The J gene is TRBJ1-2, the V gene TRBV25-1; 8 positions agree with TRBD1. The CDR3 extends over 16 amino acids. Germline lookup yields CDR1 MGHDK and CDR2 SYGVNS. With 3 bases clipped from V and 8 bases from J, the junction kept 14 bases outside the gene matches. This CDR3 reads CASSDPYSGQGGGYTF. CDR3 DNA: TGTGCCAGCAGTGACCCCTACTCCGGACAGGGTGGGGGCTACACCTTC.

The rearrangement joins TRBV7-3 to TRBJ2-2; the D gene is possibly TRBD1 (5 bases). Trimming took off 1 base at V and 1 base at J, with 19 bases between the two ends. This CDR3 has 19 residues. Germline CDR1 SGHTA, CDR2 FQGTGA. This CDR3 reads CASSLKGLGGQGNTGELFF. DNA of the CDR3: TGTGCCAGCAGCTTAAAAGGGCTAGGTGGGCAGGGGAACACCGGGGAGCTGTTTTTT.

The chain is built from TRBV6-5 and TRBJ1-5, with a possible D match to TRBD1 (6 bases). Trimming cost V 2 bases and J 5 bases, with 13 bases left between them. From germline, CDR1 is MNHEY and CDR2 SVGAGI. The CDR3 sequence is 15 residues long. The CDR3 DNA sequence: TGTGCCAGCAGTTACGCGGGGGCCGGTGATCAGCCCCAGCATTTT. Amino acid sequence: CASSYAGAGDQPQHF.

The chain has TRBV6-1 and TRBJ1-1; possible D gene TRBD1, 6 bases. Germline values: CDR1 MNHNS, CDR2 SASEGT. Trimming removed 3 bases at V and 5 bases at J, with 19 bases between. The CDR3 totals 16 residues. The CDR3 region is CASSDFYYTQGTEAFF. DNA for the CDR3: TGTGCCAGCAGTGATTTCTACTACACCCAGGGGACTGAAGCTTTCTTT.

Note on this clone: Other DNA variants within this sample encode the same CDR3. This chain joins TRBV6-5 and TRBJ2-7; maybe TRBD1 (6 bases). Germline values: CDR1 MNHEY, CDR2 SVGAGI. The CDR3 loop spans 15 amino acids. With 0 bases removed from V and 0 bases from J, the gap between germline ends came to 9 bases. For the CDR3, the DNA is TGTGCCAGCAGTTACTCAAGGGGGTCCTCCTACGAGCAGTACTTC. As protein: CASSYSRGSSYEQYF.

The gene calls are TRBV5-5 and TRBJ2-7, with no clear D. The germline V gene has CDR1 SGHKS and CDR2 YYEKEE (reference sequence). The V gene lost 4 bases and the J gene lost 7 bases, with 18 bases spanning the gap. The CDR3 has 14 amino acids. The CDR3 reads CASSPAPQPGEQYF. CDR3 DNA sequence: TGTGCCAGCAGCCCGGCCCCGCAGCCCGGGGAGCAGTACTTC.

The chain combines TRBV19 with TRBJ1-4; no definite D call. This CDR3 region has 15 residues. The germline V and J ends were trimmed by 6 bases and 8 bases, with 19 bases remaining between them. Germline-derived CDR1 and CDR2 are LNHDA and SQIVND (reference sequence). As DNA, the CDR3 is TGTGCCAGTAGAATGTATGAAGAGGCACCAGAAAAACTGTTTTTT. Protein product: CASRMYEEAPEKLFF.

V gene TRBV29-1 combines with J gene TRBJ2-7, with 8 bases that match TRBD2. Per germline, CDR1 SQVTM and CDR2 ANQGSEA. J gave up 7 bases and V 0 bases, and 11 bases lay outside the gene matches. This CDR3 comprises 15 residues. CDR3 coding DNA: TGCAGCGTTGAAGATCGGGGGGGAGGGCCAAGGGAGCAGTACTTC. Protein: CSVEDRGGGPREQYF.

V usage is TRBV4-2 and J usage is TRBJ2-7; TRBD2 matches 10 bases. Germline V gene sequence: CDR1 LGHNA, CDR2 YNFKEQ. The CDR3 has 17 amino acids. After removal of 2 bases from V and 2 bases from J, the junction contained 9 bases not matched to a gene. CDR3 protein: CASSQTSGLARPYEQYF. As DNA, the CDR3 is TGTGCCAGCAGCCAAACTTCGGGACTAGCGCGACCCTACGAGCAGTACTTC.

CDR3 nucleotide sequence: TGTGCCAGCAGGACCGAGGCAACTAATGAAAAACTGTTTTTT. It yields the protein CASRTEATNEKLFF. The rearrangement links TRBV2 to TRBJ1-4; no clear D gene. Germline V CDR1 and CDR2: SNHLY, FYNNEI. The CDR3 loop spans 14 amino acids. Trimming took off 6 bases at V and 0 bases at J, with 8 bases between the two ends.

V gene TRBV15 combines with J gene TRBJ2-1; 9 nucleotides line up with TRBD2. The CDR3 is 16 amino acids. CDR1 and CDR2 from the germline V gene are LNHNV and YYDKDF (reference sequence). V trimming: 0 bases; J trimming: 9 bases; junction bases outside the gene matches: 9. The CDR3: CATSRDPAGGPGEQFF. The CDR3 DNA is TGTGCCACCAGCAGAGATCCCGCGGGAGGGCCTGGTGAGCAGTTCTTC.

A note on this clone: A junction end diverges from the germline sequence, so it may reflect a read error. V and J are TRBV7-9 and TRBJ1-1, with TRBD1 identical over 7 bases. Germline V lookup: CDR1 SEHNR, CDR2 FQNEAQ (reference sequence). This CDR3 has 19 amino acids. CDR3 sequence: CASTLGRIGTEFMNTEAFF. The CDR3 DNA reads TGTGCCAGCACCTTAGGTCGTATAGGGACAGAATTTATGAACACTGAAGCTTTCTTT. The variable domain in full, completed from reference TRBV7-9 and TRBJ1-1, reads DTGVSQNPRHKITKRGQNVTFRCDPISEHNRLYWYRQTLGQGPEFLTYFQNEAQLEKSRLLSDRFSAERPKGSFSTLEIQRTEQGDSAMYLCASTLGRIGTEFMNTEAFFGQGTRLTVV.

The gene calls are TRBV7-9 and TRBJ2-4, with 16 positions matching TRBD2. The CDR3 is 19 residues long. V was pared by 4 bases and J by 7 bases, with 13 bases of the junction left unmatched. Per the germline V gene, CDR1 is SEHNR and CDR2 is FQNEAQ (reference sequence). CDR3 protein: CASSSLTGTSGRAWNIQYF. CDR3 nucleotide sequence: TGTGCCAGCAGCTCTCTGACGGGGACTAGCGGGAGGGCCTGGAACATTCAGTACTTC.

The V gene is TRBV28, the J gene TRBJ1-3; D possibly corresponds to TRBD1 (5 bases). Germline-derived CDR1 and CDR2 are MDHEN and SYDVKM. Trimming removed 7 bases at V and 4 bases at J, with 17 bases between. The CDR3 spans 15 residues. Here the CDR3 DNA reads TGTGCCAGCAATCCCCAGGGTTGGGGAGGAAACACCATATATTTT. This sequence encodes CASNPQGWGGNTIYF.

The table lists this clone with a count of one. The sample carries other DNA sequences with the same CDR3. The V and J genes are TRBV5-1 and TRBJ1-2; 9 bases agree with TRBD1. CDR1 is SGHRS and CDR2 is YFSETQ in the germline V gene. V dropped 4 bases and J dropped 1; count of bases not matched to a gene: 5. The CDR3 has 15 residues. CDR3 amino acids: CASSPSGQGNYGYTF. The CDR3, as DNA: TGCGCCAGCAGCCCGTCGGGACAGGGTAACTATGGCTACACCTTC.